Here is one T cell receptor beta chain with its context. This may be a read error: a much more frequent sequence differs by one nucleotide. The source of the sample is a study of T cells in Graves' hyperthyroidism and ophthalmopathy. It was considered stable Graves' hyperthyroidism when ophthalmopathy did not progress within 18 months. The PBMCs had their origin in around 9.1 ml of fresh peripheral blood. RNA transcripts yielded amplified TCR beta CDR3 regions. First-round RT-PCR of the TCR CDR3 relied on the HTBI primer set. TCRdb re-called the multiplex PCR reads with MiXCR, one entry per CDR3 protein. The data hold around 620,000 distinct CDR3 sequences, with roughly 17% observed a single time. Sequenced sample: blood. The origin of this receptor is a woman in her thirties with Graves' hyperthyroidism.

The CDR3 sequence: CASSGGLAGEHEQFF. The CDR3 coding sequence is TGTGCCAGCAGCGGGGGACTAGCGGGAGAACACGAGCAGTTCTTC. This rearrangement joins TRBV9 to TRBJ2-1; 14 bases match TRBD2. In germline, CDR1 is SGDLS, CDR2 YYNGEE. This CDR3 has 15 amino acids. V gave up 3 bases and J gave up 10 bases; unmatched junction bases: 6.